One sample yielded the 15 T cell receptor beta chains listed below, sequenced in a study of blood T cell repertoires in COVID-19. Profiling relied on immunoSEQ multiplex PCR, and the TCRdb table lists in-frame clones only, not all of them. Of about 250,000 clones listed, 70% to 90% are singletons. Sequenced material: peripheral blood. Receptors originate from a woman in her 30s with acute or convalescent COVID-19.

The J gene is TRBJ1-6, the V gene TRBV2; D possibly corresponds to TRBD1 (6 bases). V was trimmed by 8 bases and J by 4 bases, leaving 9 bases between them. The germline V gene has CDR1 SNHLY and CDR2 FYNNEI. The length of the CDR3 is 13 residues. Here the CDR3 reads CASGQGYNSPLHF. The CDR3, as DNA: TGTGCCAGCGGGCAGGGGTATAATTCACCCCTCCACTTT.

The CDR3 bases are TGTGCCAGTAGTATAGGGGTAGCGGGAGTAAGCGAGCAGTACTTC. It codes for CASSIGVAGVSEQYF. The gene calls are TRBV19 and TRBJ2-7; TRBD2 matches 9 bases. V trimming: 1 base; J trimming: 6 bases; junction bases outside the gene matches: 7. The CDR3 length is 15 residues. CDR1 and CDR2 (germline): LNHDA, SQIVND (reference sequence). The full variable domain, completed using reference TRBV19 and TRBJ2-7, is DGGITQSPKYLFRKEGQNVTLSCEQNLNHDAMYWYRQDPGQGLRLIYYSQIVNDFQKGDIAEGYSVSREKKESFPLTVTSAQKNPTAFYLCASSIGVAGVSEQYFGPGTRLTVT.

The table lists this clone with a count of one. CDR3: CASSVGQREATDTQYF. For the CDR3, the DNA is TGTGCCAGCAGCGTAGGGCAGCGGGAGGCCACAGATACGCAGTATTTT. The rearrangement links TRBV9 to TRBJ2-3, with 9 bases matching TRBD2. CDR3 length: 16 amino acids. Germline CDR1 SGDLS, CDR2 YYNGEE. With 0 bases clipped from V and 2 bases from J, the junction kept 4 bases outside the gene matches.

Only a few counts were recorded for this clone. The chain has TRBV6-2 or TRBV6-3 and TRBJ2-7; TRBD1 agrees at 12 bases. The CDR3 length is 16 residues. Per germline, CDR1 MNHEY and CDR2 SVGEGT. The V segment lost 4 bases and the J segment 5 bases; nucleotides outside the gene matches: 9. The CDR3 DNA is TGTGCCAGCAGTTGGACCGGGACAGGGGGCGTCAACGAGCAGTACTTC. This codes for CASSWTGTGGVNEQYF.

This chain connects TRBV9 to TRBJ2-3, with D tentatively TRBD1 (6 bases). V gave up 0 bases and J gave up 6 bases, with 11 bases separating them. The CDR3 extends over 14 amino acids. Germline CDR1 and CDR2: SGDLS and YYNGEE. The CDR3 region is CASSVGAGVDTQYF. The CDR3 bases are TGTGCCAGCAGCGTAGGGGCAGGGGTCGATACGCAGTATTTT. Looking up the rest from reference TRBV9 and TRBJ2-3 gives the full variable domain: DSGVTQTPKHLITATGQRVTLRCSPRSGDLSVYWYQQSLDQGLQFLIQYYNGEERAKGNILERFSAQQFPDLHSELNLSSLELGDSALYFCASSVGAGVDTQYFGPGTRLTVL.

This clone appeared a single time. This chain links TRBV5-6 with TRBJ2-7, with no clear D. V gave up 7 bases and J gave up 7 bases, with 27 bases separating them. Germline loops: CDR1 SGHDT, CDR2 YYEEEE. The CDR3 contains 16 residues. The CDR3 spells CASHAALGGSFLEQYF. The CDR3 DNA reads as TGTGCCAGCCATGCCGCGCTCGGCGGCAGTTTTCTAGAGCAGTACTTC. Full variable domain (rest looked up from reference TRBV5-6 and TRBJ2-7): DAGVTQSPTHLIKTRGQQVTLRCSPKSGHDTVSWYQQALGQGPQFIFQYYEEEERQRGNFPDRFSGHQFPNYSSELNVNALLLGDSALYLCASHAALGGSFLEQYFGPGTRLTVT.

CDR3 in DNA: TGTGCCAGCTCACCACTTTCAGGGGCGGTCACAGATACGCAGTATTTT. This translates into CASSPLSGAVTDTQYF. The chain carries TRBV18 and TRBJ2-3, with D possibly being TRBD1 (6 bases). Trimming stripped 1 base from V and 2 bases from J, with 13 bases between. The CDR3 sequence is 16 residues long. The germline V gene encodes CDR1 KGHSH and CDR2 LQKENI.

The chain couples TRBV6-5 to TRBJ2-1, with TRBD2 matching 9 bases. CDR1 MNHEY and CDR2 SVGAGI come from the germline V gene. CDR3 length equals 16 residues. With 0 bases clipped from V and 3 bases from J, the junction kept 3 bases outside the gene matches. The CDR3 here is CASSYSGLAYYNEQFF. CDR3 DNA: TGTGCCAGCAGTTACTCTGGACTAGCGTACTACAATGAGCAGTTCTTC.

CDR3 amino acids: CASSSGLQLTDTQYF. As DNA, the CDR3 is TGCGCCAGCAGCTCGGGACTTCAACTCACAGATACGCAGTATTTT. The chain is built from TRBV5-1 and TRBJ2-3; D might be TRBD2 (6 bases). This CDR3 spans 15 amino acids. V was trimmed by 3 bases and J by 2 bases, leaving 13 bases between them. Looked up from germline, CDR1 is SGHRS and CDR2 is YFSETQ.

This clone was seen only a few times. V gene TRBV25-1 combines with J gene TRBJ2-5, with TRBD1 matching 10 bases. The germline gives CDR1 MGHDK, CDR2 SYGVNS. The CDR3 sequence is 15 residues long. After removal of 5 bases from V and 5 bases from J, the junction contained 8 bases not matched to a gene. CDR3 sequence reads: CASSNSTGGRETQYF. CDR3 nucleotide sequence: TGTGCCAGCAGTAACTCGACAGGGGGCAGGGAGACCCAGTACTTC.

The chain is built from TRBV11-3 and TRBJ2-7; 7 nucleotides match TRBD2. This CDR3 region has 14 residues. Germline V gene lookup returns CDR1 SGHNT and CDR2 YENEEA. The V segment lost 5 bases and the J segment 0 bases; nucleotides outside the gene matches: 4. The CDR3 loop is CASSDSGYSYEQYF. The CDR3 DNA reads TGTGCCAGCAGCGATAGCGGGTACTCCTACGAGCAGTACTTC.

The rearrangement joins TRBV27 to TRBJ1-1; weak D call: TRBD1 (6 bases). Germline V gives CDR1 MNHEY, CDR2 SMNVEV (reference sequence). Trimming removed 3 bases at V and 6 bases at J, with 11 bases between. The CDR3 contains 13 residues. The CDR3, as DNA: TGTGCCAGCAGTTTGGGGGGGCGGCCTGAAGCTTTCTTT. Its protein is CASSLGGRPEAFF.

The genes are TRBV5-1 and TRBJ2-7, with 11 bases fitting TRBD2. V lost 0 bases to trimming and J lost 0 bases; unmatched junction nucleotides: 8. CDR3 length equals 18 residues. CDR1 is SGHRS, CDR2 YFSETQ, per germline. CDR3 amino acids: CASSLASTSGIFSYEQYF. CDR3 sequence (DNA): TGCGCCAGCAGCTTGGCGTCGACTAGCGGGATCTTCTCCTACGAGCAGTACTTC.

The CDR3 DNA sequence: TGTGCCAGTAGTCAGAATCAGGGGATCTACAATGAGCAGTTCTTC. Translated: CASSQNQGIYNEQFF. The chain has TRBV19 and TRBJ2-1; TRBD1 is a possible D gene (6 bases). The V end was cut by 5 bases, the J end by 3 bases, with 14 bases between. The CDR3 consists of 15 residues. CDR1 is LNHDA and CDR2 is SQIVND in the germline V gene (reference sequence).

V is TRBV18 and J is TRBJ2-1; maybe TRBD2 (6 bases). The V and J ends lost 3 bases and 2 bases respectively, with 20 bases between them. This CDR3 has 18 residues. The V gene's germline CDR1 is KGHSH and CDR2 LQKENI. CDR3 in DNA: TGTGCCAGCTCACCTCCGGTGGGAGGCCAAGGCACCTACAATGAGCAGTTCTTC. Amino acid sequence: CASSPPVGGQGTYNEQFF. Filled out from reference TRBV18 and TRBJ2-1, the complete variable domain reads NAGVMQNPRHLVRRRGQEARLRCSPMKGHSHVYWYRQLPEEGLKFMVYLQKENIIDESGMPKERFSAEFPKEGPSILRIQQVVRGDSAAYFCASSPPVGGQGTYNEQFFGPGTRLTVL.